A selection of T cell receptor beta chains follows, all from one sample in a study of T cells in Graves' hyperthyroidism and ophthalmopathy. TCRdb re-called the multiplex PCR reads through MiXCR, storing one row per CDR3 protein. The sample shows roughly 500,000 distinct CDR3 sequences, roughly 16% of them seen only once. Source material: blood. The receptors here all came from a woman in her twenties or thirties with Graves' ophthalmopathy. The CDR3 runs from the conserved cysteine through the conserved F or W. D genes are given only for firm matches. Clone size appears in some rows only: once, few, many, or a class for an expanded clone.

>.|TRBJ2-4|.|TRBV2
CASTEGHIQYF
TGTGCCAGCACCGAGGGACACATTCAGTACTTC
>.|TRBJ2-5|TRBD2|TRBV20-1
CSASRTSGRAYQETQYF
TGCAGTGCTAGTAGGACTAGCGGGAGGGCCTATCAAGAGACCCAGTACTTC
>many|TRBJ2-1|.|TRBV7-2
CASSLGPAEISYNEQFF
TGTGCCAGCAGCTTAGGTCCGGCGGAAATCTCCTACAATGAGCAGTTCTTC
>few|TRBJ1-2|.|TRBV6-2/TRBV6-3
CASSYSNSGYGYTF
TGTGCCAGCAGTTACTCGAATTCCGGTTATGGCTACACCTTC
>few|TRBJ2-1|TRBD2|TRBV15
CATSWGLARNEQFF
TGTGCCACCAGCTGGGGACTAGCGAGGAATGAGCAGTTCTTC
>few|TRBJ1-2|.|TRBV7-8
CASRSRGQRYGYTF
TGTGCCAGCAGATCCAGAGGGCAGCGCTATGGCTACACCTTC
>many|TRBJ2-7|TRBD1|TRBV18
CASSRGDRGPYVYEQYF
TGTGCCAGCTCACGAGGGGACAGGGGCCCTTATGTCTACGAGCAGTACTTC
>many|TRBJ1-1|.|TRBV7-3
CASSGFNRDSMNTEAFF
TGTGCCAGCAGCGGATTTAACAGGGATTCGATGAACACTGAAGCTTTCTTT
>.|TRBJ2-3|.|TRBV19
CASSRATQTDTQYF
TGTGCCAGTAGCCGTGCGACCCAGACAGATACGCAGTATTTT
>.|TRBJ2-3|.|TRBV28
CASSLLVERASTDTQYF
TGTGCCAGCAGTCTACTGGTGGAAAGGGCTAGCACAGATACGCAGTATTTT
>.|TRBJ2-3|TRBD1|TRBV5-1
CASSPGTGNTQYF
TGCGCCAGCAGCCCGGGGACAGGGAATACGCAGTATTTT
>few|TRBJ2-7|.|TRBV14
CASSRGGYDEQYF
TGTGCCAGCAGCCGCGGAGGATACGACGAGCAGTACTTC
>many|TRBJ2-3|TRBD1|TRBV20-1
CSASPGTGGDTQYF
TGCAGTGCTAGCCCCGGGACAGGAGGAGATACGCAGTATTTT
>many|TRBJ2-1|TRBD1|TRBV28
CASSWGDRGDHEQFF
TGTGCCAGCAGTTGGGGGGACAGGGGGGATCATGAGCAGTTCTTC
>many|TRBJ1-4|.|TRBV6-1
CASSISLTNEKLFF
TGTGCCAGCAGTATAAGTCTTACTAATGAAAAACTGTTTTTT
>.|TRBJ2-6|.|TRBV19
CASSPEIPGANVLTF
TGTGCCAGTAGTCCTGAGATACCTGGGGCCAACGTCCTGACTTTC
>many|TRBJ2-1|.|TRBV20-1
CSAGDSGGEQFF
TGCAGTGCTGGGGACTCCGGGGGTGAGCAGTTCTTC
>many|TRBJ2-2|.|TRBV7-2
CASSLRRNTGELFF
TGTGCCAGCAGCTTACGGAGAAACACCGGGGAGCTGTTTTTT
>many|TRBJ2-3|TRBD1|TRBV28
CAIGQGTDTQYF
TGTGCCATAGGACAGGGGACAGATACGCAGTATTTT
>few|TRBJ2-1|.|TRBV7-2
CASGSGGPYNEQFF
TGTGCCAGCGGGTCAGGGGGGCCCTACAATGAGCAGTTCTTC
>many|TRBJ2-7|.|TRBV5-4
CASSSRLEQYF
TGTGCCAGCAGCTCCAGACTTGAGCAGTACTTC
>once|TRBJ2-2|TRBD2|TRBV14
CASSALAGVTGELFF
TGTGCCAGCAGCGCACTAGCGGGAGTCACCGGGGAGCTGTTTTTT
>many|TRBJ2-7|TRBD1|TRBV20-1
CSARPQGVALYEQYF
TGCAGTGCTAGACCACAGGGGGTAGCTCTCTACGAGCAGTACTTC
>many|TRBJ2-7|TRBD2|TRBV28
CASSSKRLAGGSYEQYF
TGTGCCAGCAGCTCCAAGAGACTAGCGGGAGGGAGTTACGAGCAGTACTTC
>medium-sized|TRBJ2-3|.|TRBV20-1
CSATGGGSKVEDTQYF
TGCAGTGCTACCGGGGGCGGGAGTAAGGTAGAGGATACGCAGTATTTT
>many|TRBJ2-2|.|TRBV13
CASSWPGTDTGELFF
TGTGCCAGCAGTTGGCCAGGTACGGACACCGGGGAGCTGTTTTTT
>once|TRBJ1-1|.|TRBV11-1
CASTQRGHTEAFF
TGTGCCAGCACCCAACGGGGGCACACTGAAGCTTTCTTT
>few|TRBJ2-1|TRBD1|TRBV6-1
CASRGTGTDNEQFF
TGTGCCAGCAGAGGGACAGGGACGGACAATGAGCAGTTCTTC
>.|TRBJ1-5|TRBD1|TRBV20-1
CSAARDRVGGNQPQHF
TGCAGTGCTGCCAGGGACAGGGTGGGCGGCAATCAGCCCCAGCATTTT
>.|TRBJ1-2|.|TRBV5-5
CASSFQPADRDGYTF
TGTGCCAGCAGCTTCCAACCCGCGGACCGGGATGGCTACACCTTC
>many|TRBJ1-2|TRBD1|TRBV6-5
CASSYSGTGGYGYTF
TGTGCCAGCAGTTACTCCGGGACAGGGGGCTATGGCTACACCTTC
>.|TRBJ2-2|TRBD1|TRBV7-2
CASGPRTGDRVSGELFF
TGTGCCAGCGGCCCCAGAACCGGGGACAGGGTGTCCGGGGAGCTGTTTTTT
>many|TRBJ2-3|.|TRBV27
CASSNPSKLAEWGDTQYF
TGTGCCAGCAGTAACCCCTCAAAGTTGGCGGAGTGGGGTGATACGCAGTATTTT
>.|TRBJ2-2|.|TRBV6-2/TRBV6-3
CASSYMANTGELFF
TGTGCCAGCAGTTACATGGCGAACACCGGGGAGCTGTTTTTT
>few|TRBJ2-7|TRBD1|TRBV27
CASTPGVAGGRVEQYF
TGTGCCAGCACCCCTGGAGTGGCAGGGGGCCGGGTGGAGCAGTACTTC
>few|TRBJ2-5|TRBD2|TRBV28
CASSLGVAGGSAETQYF
TGTGCCAGCAGTTTAGGGGTAGCGGGAGGGTCGGCAGAGACCCAGTACTTC
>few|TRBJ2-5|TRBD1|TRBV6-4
CASSWGQGNPSQETQYF
TGTGCCAGCAGTTGGGGACAGGGGAACCCAAGTCAAGAGACCCAGTACTTC
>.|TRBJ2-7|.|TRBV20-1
CSARKSLALSSYNEQYF
TGCAGTGCCAGGAAATCTCTAGCGCTCAGCTCCTACAATGAGCAGTACTTC
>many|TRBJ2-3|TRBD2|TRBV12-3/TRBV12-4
CASSLSLAGKADTQYF
TGTGCCAGCAGTTTGTCACTAGCGGGCAAAGCAGATACGCAGTATTTT
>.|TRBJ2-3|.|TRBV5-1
CASSLVVEDTQYF
TGCGCCAGCAGCTTGGTTGTCGAAGATACGCAGTATTTT
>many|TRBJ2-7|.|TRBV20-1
CSAPQGGGYEQYF
TGCAGTGCCCCCCAAGGCGGCGGCTACGAGCAGTACTTC
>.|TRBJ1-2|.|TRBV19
CASSLRDNRGYGYTF
TGTGCCAGTTCCCTGAGGGACAACCGGGGATATGGCTACACCTTC
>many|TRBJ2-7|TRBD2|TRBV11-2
CASSLGRTSAYEQYF
TGTGCCAGCAGCTTGGGCCGGACTAGTGCCTACGAGCAGTACTTC
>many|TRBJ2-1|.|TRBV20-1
CSASLSDLPSGNEQFF
TGCAGTGCTAGTTTGAGCGACTTACCCTCGGGCAATGAGCAGTTCTTC
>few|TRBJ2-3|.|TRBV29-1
CSVEDRLSRNTDTQYF
TGCAGCGTTGAAGATCGACTGAGTCGAAACACAGATACGCAGTATTTT
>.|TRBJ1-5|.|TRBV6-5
CASSYRGKDQPQHF
TGTGCCAGCAGTTACAGGGGGAAGGATCAGCCCCAGCATTTT
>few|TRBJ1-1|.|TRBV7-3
CASSLKVAGGTEAFF
TGTGCCAGCAGCTTAAAAGTAGCCGGGGGAACTGAAGCTTTCTTT
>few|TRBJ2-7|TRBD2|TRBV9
CASSAGLATSYEQYF
TGTGCCAGCAGCGCAGGACTAGCGACCTCCTACGAGCAGTACTTC
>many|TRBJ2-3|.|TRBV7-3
CASSSSAGPAGDTQYF
TGTGCCAGCAGCTCATCAGCCGGTCCCGCGGGGGATACGCAGTATTTT
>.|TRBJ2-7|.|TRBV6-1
CASRRDLRDEQYF
TGTGCCAGCAGAAGGGACCTACGGGACGAGCAGTACTTC